A single sample gave rise to the 15 T cell receptor beta chains below, sequenced in a study of T cells in Graves' hyperthyroidism and ophthalmopathy. RNA transcripts provided the source from which TCR beta CDR3 regions were amplified. First-round RT-PCR with HTBI primers amplified the TCR CDR3 region. MiXCR was run by TCRdb on the multiplex PCR reads, yielding one entry per CDR3 protein. There are 490,000 or so distinct CDR3 sequences in the sample; 46% occur only once, and about two fifths lies in the top ten. Material: peripheral blood or thyroid tissue (not recorded which). The receptor set was obtained from an adult woman with Graves' disease, either hyperthyroidism or ophthalmopathy (not recorded which).

The chain links TRBV11-2 to TRBJ2-3; D is uncertain. The V gene's germline CDR1 is SGHAT and CDR2 FQNNGV. This CDR3 contains 14 residues. V lost 4 bases and J 5 bases, leaving 13 bases between the germline ends. The CDR3 region has the DNA TGTGCCAGCAGCTCTCGCCGAAATGGAGATACGCAGTATTTT. Translation gives CASSSRRNGDTQYF.

This clonotype was observed a handful of times. The CDR3 coding sequence is TGTGCCAGCATGGGTTTTGCTACCTATGGCTACACCTTC. Amino acid sequence: CASMGFATYGYTF. V gene TRBV25-1 combines with J gene TRBJ1-2; D remains unclear. Trimming removed 7 bases from V and 4 bases from J, with 13 bases in between. The germline V gene encodes CDR1 MGHDK and CDR2 SYGVNS. CDR3 length equals 13 residues.

The J gene is TRBJ1-2, the V gene TRBV6-1; the match to TRBD1 covers 7 bases. With 6 bases clipped from V and 8 bases from J, the junction kept 9 bases outside the gene matches. The CDR3 consists of 13 residues. Germline V gene lookup returns CDR1 MNHNS and CDR2 SASEGT. The CDR3 region has the DNA TGTGCCAGCAGCAACTCCAGGGGGACCGGCTACACCTTC. As protein: CASSNSRGTGYTF.

This chain's CDR3 is CASSFYRATEAFF. The CDR3 region has the DNA TGCGCCAGCAGCTTCTACAGGGCGACGGAAGCTTTCTTT. This sequence joins TRBV5-1 and TRBJ1-1; D is possibly TRBD1 (6 bases). The CDR3 is 13 residues long. Trimming pared 2 bases from V and 8 bases from J, leaving 13 bases between. Germline-derived CDR1 and CDR2 are SGHRS and YFSETQ.

V gene TRBV10-2 combines with J gene TRBJ1-1; D gene unclear. Germline V lookup: CDR1 WSHSY, CDR2 SAAADI. This CDR3 is built from 11 residues. V was trimmed by 8 bases and J by 4 bases, leaving 8 bases between them. The CDR3 DNA reads TGCGCCAGCCGGGATGGCACTGAAGCTTTCTTT. Protein: CASRDGTEAFF.

The chain links TRBV29-1 to TRBJ2-5; D may be TRBD1 (5 bases). The V end was cut by 7 bases, the J end by 1 base, with 16 bases between. This CDR3 comprises 14 residues. CDR1 SQVTM and CDR2 ANQGSEA come from the germline V gene. The CDR3 protein is CSALVTAVQETQYF. The CDR3 DNA is TGCAGCGCTCTCGTGACAGCAGTCCAAGAGACCCAGTACTTC.

This clonotype was picked up one time. Given a much more abundant clone one base away, this may be a read error. The chain uses TRBV19 and TRBJ2-2; D remains ambiguous. The CDR3 totals 12 residues. Germline CDR1 LNHDA, CDR2 SQIVND (reference sequence). CDR3 in DNA: TGTGCCAGTACCTCCAGTACCGAGGAGCTGTTTTTT. Translation: CASTSSTEELFF.

At least ten counts were recorded for this clonotype. CDR3 in amino acids: CASSLSNRGHEQYF. The CDR3 nucleotides read TGCGCCAGCAGCTTGTCGAACAGGGGCCACGAGCAGTACTTC. The chain combines TRBV5-1 with TRBJ2-7, with TRBD1 matching 7 bases. Germline V gives CDR1 SGHRS, CDR2 YFSETQ. The CDR3 covers 14 residues. Trimming at V came to 1 base and at J to 5 bases, leaving 6 bases not matched to a gene.

In regard to this clonotype: Possible read error: a much larger clone is one base away. The chain couples TRBV20-1 to TRBJ1-6; D ambiguous. CDR3 length equals 13 residues. In germline, CDR1 is DFQATT, CDR2 SNEGSKA (reference sequence). The CDR3 here is CSATGSYNSPPHF. The CDR3 region has the DNA TGCAGTGCTACCGGGTCCTATAATTCACCCCCCCACTTT.

The CDR3: CSASTGLRETQYF. CDR3 coding DNA: TGCAGTGCTAGTACCGGGCTTCGGGAGACCCAGTACTTC. The genes are TRBV20-1 and TRBJ2-5; D not resolved. The V end was cut by 3 bases, the J end by 5 bases, with 13 bases between. The CDR3 is 13 residues long. In germline, CDR1 is DFQATT, CDR2 SNEGSKA (reference sequence).

This chain joins TRBV6-1 and TRBJ2-7, with D perhaps TRBD1 (5 bases). Looked up from germline, CDR1 is MNHNS and CDR2 is SASEGT. The CDR3 extends over 14 amino acids. Trimming stripped 5 bases from V and 6 bases from J, with 17 bases between. Here the CDR3 DNA reads TGTGCCAGCAGTTTATCGGGCAGGGCTATCGAGCAGTACTTC. This translates into CASSLSGRAIEQYF.

This clonotype was counted many times. The chain combines TRBV2 with TRBJ2-2; 8 bases are shared with TRBD1. With 6 bases clipped from V and 1 base from J, the junction kept 1 base outside the gene matches. This CDR3 has 14 residues. Looked up from germline, CDR1 is SNHLY and CDR2 is FYNNEI. CDR3 nucleotide sequence: TGTGCCAGCAGGGACAGGGTGAACACCGGGGAGCTGTTTTTT. It encodes CASRDRVNTGELFF. Full variable domain (outside the CDR3, taken from reference TRBV2 and TRBJ2-2): EPEVTQTPSHQVTQMGQEVILRCVPISNHLYFYWYRQILGQKVEFLVSFYNNEISEKSEIFDDQFSVERPDGSNFTLKIRSTKLEDSAMYFCASRDRVNTGELFFGEGSRLTVL.

This clonotype has at least ten counts. Here the CDR3 DNA reads TGTGCCAGCCGGGACCCAGGACAAGAGACCCAGTACTTC. Its translation is CASRDPGQETQYF. V gene TRBV2 combines with J gene TRBJ2-5; D is tentatively TRBD1 or TRBD2 (5 bases each). CDR3 length: 13 amino acids. Trimming shortened V by 8 bases and J by 2 bases, and 12 bases separated the two germline ends. From germline, CDR1 is SNHLY and CDR2 FYNNEI.

This clonotype is a singleton in its sample. The rearrangement links TRBV9 to TRBJ1-2; 8 bases are a match to TRBD1. V was clipped by 3 bases and J by 6 bases; unmatched bases: 7. Germline CDR1 reads SGDLS; CDR2 reads YYNGEE. The CDR3 is 14 amino acids. The CDR3 here is CASSGRTGWDGYTF. The CDR3 nucleotides are TGTGCCAGCAGCGGACGGACAGGGTGGGATGGCTACACCTTC. The whole variable domain, filled in from reference TRBV9 and TRBJ1-2, reads DSGVTQTPKHLITATGQRVTLRCSPRSGDLSVYWYQQSLDQGLQFLIQYYNGEERAKGNILERFSAQQFPDLHSELNLSSLELGDSALYFCASSGRTGWDGYTFGSGTRLTVV.

This clonotype was seen a handful of times. The V and J genes are TRBV20-1 and TRBJ2-2, with 8 bases aligning to TRBD1. The ends lost 5 bases at V and 3 bases at J; junction bases unmatched: 5. Per the germline V gene, CDR1 is DFQATT and CDR2 is SNEGSKA (reference sequence). This CDR3 contains 14 residues. CDR3 coding DNA: TGCAGTGCTCTCAGGGGGCTTGACACCGGGGAGCTGTTTTTT. Protein: CSALRGLDTGELFF.